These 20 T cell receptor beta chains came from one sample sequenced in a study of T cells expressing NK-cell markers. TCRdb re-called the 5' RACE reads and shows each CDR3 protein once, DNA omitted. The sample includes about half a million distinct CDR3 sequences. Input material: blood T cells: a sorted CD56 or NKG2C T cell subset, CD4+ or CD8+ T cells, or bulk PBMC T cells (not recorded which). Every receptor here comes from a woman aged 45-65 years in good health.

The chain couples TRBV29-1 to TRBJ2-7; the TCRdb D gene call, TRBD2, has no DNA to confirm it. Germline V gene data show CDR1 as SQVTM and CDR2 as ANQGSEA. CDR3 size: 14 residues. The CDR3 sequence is CSVELRLAGGKQYF.

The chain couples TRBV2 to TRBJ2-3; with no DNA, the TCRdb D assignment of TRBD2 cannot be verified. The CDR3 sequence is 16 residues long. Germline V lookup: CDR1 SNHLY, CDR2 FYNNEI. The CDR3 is CASSEDSGLSTDTQYF.

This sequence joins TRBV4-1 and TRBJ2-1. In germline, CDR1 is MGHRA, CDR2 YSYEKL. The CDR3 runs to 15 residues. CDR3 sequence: CASSPWTGIHNEQFF.

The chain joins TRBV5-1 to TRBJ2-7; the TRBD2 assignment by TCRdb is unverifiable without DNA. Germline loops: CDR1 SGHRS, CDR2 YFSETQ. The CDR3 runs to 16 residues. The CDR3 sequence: CASRLAGGRSSYEQYF.

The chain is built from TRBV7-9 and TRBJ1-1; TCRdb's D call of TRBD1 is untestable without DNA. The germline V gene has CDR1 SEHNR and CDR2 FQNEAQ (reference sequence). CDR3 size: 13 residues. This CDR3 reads CASSLEGNAEAFF.

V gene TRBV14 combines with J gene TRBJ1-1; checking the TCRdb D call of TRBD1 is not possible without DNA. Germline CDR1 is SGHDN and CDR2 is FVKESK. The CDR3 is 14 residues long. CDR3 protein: CASRQTGLGTEAFF. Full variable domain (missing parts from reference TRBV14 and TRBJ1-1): EAGVTQFPSHSVIEKGQTVTLRCDPISGHDNLYWYRRVMGKEIKFLLHFVKESKQDESGMPNNRFLAERTGGTYSTLKVQPAELEDSGVYFCASRQTGLGTEAFFGQGTRLTVV.

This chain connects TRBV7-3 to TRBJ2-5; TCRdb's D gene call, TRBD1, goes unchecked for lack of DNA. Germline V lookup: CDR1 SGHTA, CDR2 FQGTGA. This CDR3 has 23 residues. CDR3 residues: CASSLSQRNETGLGGRTGETQYF.

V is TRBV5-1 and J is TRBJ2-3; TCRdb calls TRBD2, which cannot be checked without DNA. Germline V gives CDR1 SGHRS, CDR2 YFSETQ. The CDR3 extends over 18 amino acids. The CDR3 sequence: CASSLTIGATRRTDTQYF.

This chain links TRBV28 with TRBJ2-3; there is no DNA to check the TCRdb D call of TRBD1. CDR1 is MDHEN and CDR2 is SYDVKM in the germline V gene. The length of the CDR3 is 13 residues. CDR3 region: CASSGQDTDTQYF.

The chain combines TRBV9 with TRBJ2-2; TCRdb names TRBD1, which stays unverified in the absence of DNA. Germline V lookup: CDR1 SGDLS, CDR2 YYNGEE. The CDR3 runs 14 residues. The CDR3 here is CASSVDGGPGELFF.

The CDR3 region is CASSRYRDPQGETQYF. This chain connects TRBV3-1 to TRBJ2-5; TCRdb's D call of TRBD1 is untestable without DNA. This CDR3 region has 16 residues. The V gene's germline CDR1 is LGHDT and CDR2 YNNKEL (reference sequence).

The CDR3 loop is CASSMDRAVYGYTF. The rearrangement links TRBV12-3 or TRBV12-4 to TRBJ1-2; absent DNA, TCRdb's TRBD1 call cannot be checked. CDR3 size: 14 residues.

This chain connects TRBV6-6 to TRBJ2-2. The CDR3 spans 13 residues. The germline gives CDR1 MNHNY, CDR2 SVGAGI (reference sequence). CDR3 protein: CASTLVNTGELFF.

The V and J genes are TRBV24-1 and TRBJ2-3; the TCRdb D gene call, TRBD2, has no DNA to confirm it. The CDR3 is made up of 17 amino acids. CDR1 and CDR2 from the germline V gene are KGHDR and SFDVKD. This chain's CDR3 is CATSDSGTSSSTDTQYF.

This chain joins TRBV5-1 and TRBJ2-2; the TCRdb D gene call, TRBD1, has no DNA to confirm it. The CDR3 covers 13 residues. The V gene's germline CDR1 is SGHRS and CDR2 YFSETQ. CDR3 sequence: CASSFRETGELFF. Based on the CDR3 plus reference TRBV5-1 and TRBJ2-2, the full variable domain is KAGVTQTPRYLIKTRGQQVTLSCSPISGHRSVSWYQQTPGQGLQFLFEYFSETQRNKGNFPGRFSGRQFSNSRSEMNVSTLELGDSALYLCASSFRETGELFFGEGSRLTVL.

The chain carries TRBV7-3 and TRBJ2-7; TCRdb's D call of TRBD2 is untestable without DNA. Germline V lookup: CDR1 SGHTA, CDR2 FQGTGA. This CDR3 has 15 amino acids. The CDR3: CASSSMGGGPYEQYF. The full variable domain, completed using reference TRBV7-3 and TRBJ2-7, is GAGVSQTPSNKVTEKGKYVELRCDPISGHTALYWYRQSLGQGPEFLIYFQGTGAADDSGLPNDRFFAVRPEGSVSTLKIQRTERGDSAVYLCASSSMGGGPYEQYFGPGTRLTVT.

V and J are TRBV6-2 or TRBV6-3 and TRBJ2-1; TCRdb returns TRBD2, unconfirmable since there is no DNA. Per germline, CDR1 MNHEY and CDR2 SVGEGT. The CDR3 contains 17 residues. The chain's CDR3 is CASSYSPSGGIYNEQFF.

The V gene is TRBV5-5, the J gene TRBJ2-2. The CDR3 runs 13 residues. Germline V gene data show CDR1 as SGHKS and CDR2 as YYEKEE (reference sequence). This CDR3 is CASIWGPTGELFF.

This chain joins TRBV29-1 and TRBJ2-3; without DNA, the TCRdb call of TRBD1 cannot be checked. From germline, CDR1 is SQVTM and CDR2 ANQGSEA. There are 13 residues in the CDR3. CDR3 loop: CSGQGRDTDTQYF.

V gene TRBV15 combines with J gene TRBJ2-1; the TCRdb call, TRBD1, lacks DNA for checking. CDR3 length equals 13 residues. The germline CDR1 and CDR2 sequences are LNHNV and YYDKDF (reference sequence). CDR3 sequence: CATSTDRVGEQFF.